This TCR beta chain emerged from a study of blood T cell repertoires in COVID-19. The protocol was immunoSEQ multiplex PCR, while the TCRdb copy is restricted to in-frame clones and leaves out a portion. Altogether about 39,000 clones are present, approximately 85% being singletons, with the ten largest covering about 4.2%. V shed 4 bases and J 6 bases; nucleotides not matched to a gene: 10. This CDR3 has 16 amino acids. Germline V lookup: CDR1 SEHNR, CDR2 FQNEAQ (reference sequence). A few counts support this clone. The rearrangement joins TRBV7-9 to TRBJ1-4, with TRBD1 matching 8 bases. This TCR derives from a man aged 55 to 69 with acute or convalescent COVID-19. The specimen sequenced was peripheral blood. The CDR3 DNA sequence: TGTGCCAGCAGCTCGGCATTGTTACAGGGGGATGAAAAACTGTTTTTT. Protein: CASSSALLQGDEKLFF.